This is a list of T cell receptor beta chains from one sample in a study of STAT5B mutations in CD4+ large granular lymphocyte leukemia. Sequenced by immunoSEQ multiplex PCR; TCRdb stores in-frame clones only, minus some. The profile shows some 29,000 clones, 65% to 85% of them singletons. Sequenced sample: CD4+ T cells from blood buffy coats. The source is a human donor in good health. The CDR3 runs from the conserved cysteine through the conserved F or W. Each record gives: V gene, clone size, J gene, D gene, CDR3 DNA, CDR3 protein. A D gene is named only where the DNA matches it firmly. Expanded clones are given a class, and other clones once, few, many or no size at all.

TRBV7-3	NA	TRBJ1-2	NA	TGTGCCAGCAGTCCAACGGCACAGAACTATGGCTACACCTTC	CASSPTAQNYGYTF
TRBV20-1	NA	TRBJ2-5	NA	TGCAGTGGGGTGATCCAAGAGACCCAGTACTTC	CSGVIQETQYF
TRBV5-1	NA	TRBJ2-7	TRBD2	TGCGCCAGCAGCTCAGGTACGGGAGGACTAGCAAGCTACGAGCAGTACTTC	CASSSGTGGLASYEQYF
TRBV28	NA	TRBJ2-1	TRBD2	TGTGCCAGTGTGATAGCGGGAGGGACCTACAATGAGCAGTTCTTC	CASVIAGGTYNEQFF
TRBV19	few	TRBJ1-2	NA	TGTGCCAGCACACAGGATCGCTATGGCTACACCTTC	CASTQDRYGYTF
TRBV5-1	NA	TRBJ2-2	NA	TGCGCCAGCAGCTTGGAAAGTCCCCCGGCCGGGGAGCTGTTTTTT	CASSLESPPAGELFF
TRBV28	NA	TRBJ2-7	TRBD2	TGTGCCAGCAGTCACCTGGGACGGGAGGGATCCTACGAGCAGTACTTC	CASSHLGREGSYEQYF
TRBV7-9	NA	TRBJ1-1	TRBD1	TGTGCCAGCCGAGAGACAGGGACCACTGAAGCTTTCTTT	CASRETGTTEAFF
TRBV15	once	TRBJ1-2	TRBD1	TGTGCCACCAGCGGGGGACAGGGAGACGGCTACACCTTC	CATSGGQGDGYTF
TRBV2	NA	TRBJ2-7	TRBD1	TGTGCCAGTTCGGGACAGGGGAGACGGCGGGAGGAATACGAGCAGTACTTC	CASSGQGRRREEYEQYF
TRBV28	NA	TRBJ2-7	NA	TGTGCCAGCAGCTACAGGGGGGGCACCTACGAGCAGTACTTC	CASSYRGGTYEQYF
TRBV19	NA	TRBJ1-1	NA	TGTGCCAGCACTAGGCAAAGGACTTTGAACACTGAAGCTTTCTTT	CASTRQRTLNTEAFF
TRBV28	NA	TRBJ1-3	TRBD1	TGTGCCAGCAAGCGTGGGACAGCCACTGGAAACACCATATATTTT	CASKRGTATGNTIYF
TRBV7-9	NA	TRBJ2-5	NA	TGTGCCAGCAGCTTGACGCAGGGAGGTGGGACCCAGTACTTC	CASSLTQGGGTQYF
TRBV7-9	NA	TRBJ1-4	NA	TGTGCCAGCAGCTTTTCCCCGGCACTTGCAACTAATGAAAAACTGTTTTTT	CASSFSPALATNEKLFF
TRBV30	NA	TRBJ1-5	NA	TGTGCCTGGAGTGTAGAGGGATTGGGGCCCCAGCATTTT	CAWSVEGLGPQHF
TRBV9	NA	TRBJ2-2	NA	TGTGCCAGCAGCTCAACTAGCCCCGGAACCGGGGAGCTGTTTTTT	CASSSTSPGTGELFF
TRBV7-9	few	TRBJ1-6	TRBD1	TGTGCCAGCAGCTGGGACAGGGGGAATTCACCCCTCCACTTT	CASSWDRGNSPLHF
TRBV6-5	few	TRBJ2-7	TRBD1	TGTGCCAGCACTAGGACAGGGGCCTACGAGCAGTACTTC	CASTRTGAYEQYF
TRBV6-6	few	TRBJ1-1	TRBD1	TGTGCCAGCAGTATCCGGGACAGGGCTATGGACACTGAAGCTTTCTTT	CASSIRDRAMDTEAFF
TRBV7-6	NA	TRBJ2-7	NA	TGTGCCAGCAGCTACGGGCCAAGCTACGAGCAGTACTTC	CASSYGPSYEQYF
TRBV4-1	few	TRBJ1-4	NA	TGCGCCAGCAGTCGGGAAAAACTGTTTTTT	CASSREKLFF
TRBV5-1	NA	TRBJ2-3	TRBD2	TGCGCCAGCAGCTTTTCGGGGGGATCTACAGATACGCAGTATTTT	CASSFSGGSTDTQYF
TRBV2	NA	TRBJ1-2	NA	TGTGCCAGCAAAGCAGGGACCTATGGCTACACCTTC	CASKAGTYGYTF
TRBV30	once	TRBJ1-1	TRBD1	TGTGCCTGGAGTGTTACAGGGGGACGATTGTCTCCTGAAGCTTTCTTT	CAWSVTGGRLSPEAFF
TRBV27	NA	TRBJ1-5	NA	TGTGCCAGCAGTTCGCGCACGACGGGCTTGGGGCCCCAGCATTTT	CASSSRTTGLGPQHF
TRBV30	NA	TRBJ2-5	TRBD2	TGTGCCTGGAGTGAGGGACCGGGACTAGCGTTGGAGACCCAGTACTTC	CAWSEGPGLALETQYF
TRBV5-4	NA	TRBJ2-7	TRBD1	TGTGCCAGCAGCTTGGTAACAGGGGGCGACGAGCAGTACTTC	CASSLVTGGDEQYF
TRBV7-8	NA	TRBJ2-6	NA	TGTGCCAGCAGCCAAAGCAGGGGTTTTACAGGGGCCAACGTCCTGACTTTC	CASSQSRGFTGANVLTF
TRBV28	NA	TRBJ1-3	TRBD1	TGTGCCAGCAGTTTAGGGGGACAGGGGCAGGGAAACACCATATATTTT	CASSLGGQGQGNTIYF
TRBV7-2	NA	TRBJ1-6	NA	TGTGCCAGCAGTGACGGACCGAGGAATTCACCCCTCCACTTT	CASSDGPRNSPLHF
TRBV18	NA	TRBJ1-3	TRBD1	TGTGCCAGCTCACCACCGCGAGGGGGCGCGTCCGGAAACACCATATATTTT	CASSPPRGGASGNTIYF
TRBV5-4	NA	TRBJ2-7	TRBD2	TGTGCCAGCAGCCATCGGACTAGCGGGAACATCGAGCAGTACTTC	CASSHRTSGNIEQYF
TRBV6-5	NA	TRBJ2-2	NA	TGTGCCAGCAGTTTCCGCAGTTGGGGACCCACCGGGGAGCTGTTTTTT	CASSFRSWGPTGELFF
TRBV7-9	NA	TRBJ1-3	NA	TGTGCCAGCAGCTTAGACCTTGGGTCTGGAAACACCATATATTTT	CASSLDLGSGNTIYF
TRBV19	few	TRBJ2-3	NA	TGTGCCAGTAGTATCCGACAGATCACAGATACGCAGTATTTT	CASSIRQITDTQYF
TRBV18	NA	TRBJ2-7	TRBD2	TGTGCCAGCTCACCGGGACTAGCGGAGACCTACGAGCAGTACTTC	CASSPGLAETYEQYF
TRBV19	once	TRBJ1-5	NA	TGTGCCAGTTGGGACAGCAATCAGCCCCAGCATTTT	CASWDSNQPQHF
TRBV7-9	NA	TRBJ1-1	NA	TGTGCCAGCAGCCGACAAGTCCTGAAGAACACTGAAGCTTTCTTT	CASSRQVLKNTEAFF
TRBV11-2	NA	TRBJ1-1	NA	TGTGCCAGCAGCTTAGAAGCGGGACTGAACACTGAAGCTTTCTTT	CASSLEAGLNTEAFF
TRBV13	NA	TRBJ2-7	NA	TGTGCCAGCAGCATCGGACTGGGCTCCTACGAGCAGTACTTC	CASSIGLGSYEQYF
TRBV11-2	NA	TRBJ2-7	NA	TGTGCCAGCAGCTTAGAACAGACGAACGAGCAGTACTTC	CASSLEQTNEQYF
TRBV11-3	NA	TRBJ2-5	NA	TGTGCCAGCAGCTTAGGGGAGACCCAGTACTTC	CASSLGETQYF
TRBV19	NA	TRBJ2-7	TRBD1	TGTGCCAGTAGTCTGGAGGACAGGGGAAACGAGCAGTACTTC	CASSLEDRGNEQYF
TRBV7-6	NA	TRBJ2-3	NA	TGTGCCAGCAGCGTAGATGGGCGGAGGACAGATACGCAGTATTTT	CASSVDGRRTDTQYF
TRBV7-9	NA	TRBJ2-2	NA	TGTGCCAGCAGCAAAAGACAGGCGGACACCGGGGAGCTGTTTTTT	CASSKRQADTGELFF
TRBV27	NA	TRBJ2-7	NA	TGTGCCGGCAGCCGGGACCCCTCCTACGAGCAGTACTTC	CAGSRDPSYEQYF
TRBV29-1	NA	TRBJ2-7	TRBD2	TGCAGCGTTTCCCGGACTCACACTAGCGGAAGCTACGAGCAGTACTTC	CSVSRTHTSGSYEQYF
TRBV27	few	TRBJ2-7	NA	TGTGCCAGCAGTTCCCTCGGCTCCTACGAGCAGTACTTC	CASSSLGSYEQYF
TRBV14	NA	TRBJ2-1	NA	TGTGCCAGCAGCCAAGGCAGACACAATGAGCAGTTCTTC	CASSQGRHNEQFF
TRBV30	NA	TRBJ1-3	NA	TGTGCCTGGAGTGTACAACCCGGCTCTGGAAACACCATATATTTT	CAWSVQPGSGNTIYF
TRBV5-4	NA	TRBJ1-2	NA	TGTGCCAGCAGCCGATCAGCACCCGACAGGTCTGGCTACACCTTC	CASSRSAPDRSGYTF
TRBV2	NA	TRBJ1-5	NA	TGTGCCAGCCGGAACAGGGACGGGGTTTATAGCAATCAGCCCCAGCATTTT	CASRNRDGVYSNQPQHF
TRBV6-1	few	TRBJ1-5	NA	TGTGCCAGCGACATGGGTTCCAATCAGCCCCAGCATTTT	CASDMGSNQPQHF
TRBV2	NA	TRBJ2-5	NA	TGTGCCAGCAGTGGGACAGCCACCCAAGAGACCCAGTACTTC	CASSGTATQETQYF